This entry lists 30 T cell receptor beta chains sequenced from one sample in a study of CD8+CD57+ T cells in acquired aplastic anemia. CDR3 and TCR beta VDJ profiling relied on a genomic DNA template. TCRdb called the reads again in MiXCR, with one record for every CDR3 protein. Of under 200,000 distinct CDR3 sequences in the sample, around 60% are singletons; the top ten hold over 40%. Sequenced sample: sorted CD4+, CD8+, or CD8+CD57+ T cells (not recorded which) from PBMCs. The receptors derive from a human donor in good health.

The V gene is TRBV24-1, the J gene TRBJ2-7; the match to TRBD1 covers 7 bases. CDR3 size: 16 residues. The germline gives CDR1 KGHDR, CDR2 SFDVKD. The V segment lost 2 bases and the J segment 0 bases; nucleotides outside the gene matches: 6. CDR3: CATSDSGTANSYEQYF. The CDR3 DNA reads TGTGCCACCAGTGATTCCGGGACAGCCAACTCCTACGAGCAGTACTTC.

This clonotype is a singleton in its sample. CDR3 coding DNA: TGCGCCAGCAGTGAGTCGAGTGCATATGGCTACACCTTC. As protein: CASSESSAYGYTF. The chain combines TRBV10-1 with TRBJ1-2; unclear D gene. CDR3 size: 13 residues. V was pared by 0 bases and J by 5 bases, with 7 bases between. Per the germline V gene, CDR1 is WNHNN and CDR2 is SYGVQD (reference sequence).

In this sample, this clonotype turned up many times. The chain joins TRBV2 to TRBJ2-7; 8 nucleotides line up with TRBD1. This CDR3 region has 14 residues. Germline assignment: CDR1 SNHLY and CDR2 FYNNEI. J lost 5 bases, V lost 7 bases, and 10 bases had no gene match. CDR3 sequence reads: CASTIVGQGHEQYF. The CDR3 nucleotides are TGTGCCAGCACTATTGTAGGACAGGGACACGAGCAGTACTTC.

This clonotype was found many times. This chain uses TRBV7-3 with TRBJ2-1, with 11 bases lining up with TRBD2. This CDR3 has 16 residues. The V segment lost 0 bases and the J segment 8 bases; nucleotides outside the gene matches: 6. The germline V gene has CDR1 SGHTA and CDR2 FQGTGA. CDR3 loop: CASSLTLAGGPDEQFF. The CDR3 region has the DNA TGTGCCAGCAGCTTAACCTTAGCGGGAGGGCCGGATGAGCAGTTCTTC. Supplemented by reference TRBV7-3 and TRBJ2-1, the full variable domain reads GAGVSQTPSNKVTEKGKYVELRCDPISGHTALYWYRQSLGQGPEFLIYFQGTGAADDSGLPNDRFFAVRPEGSVSTLKIQRTERGDSAVYLCASSLTLAGGPDEQFFGPGTRLTVL.

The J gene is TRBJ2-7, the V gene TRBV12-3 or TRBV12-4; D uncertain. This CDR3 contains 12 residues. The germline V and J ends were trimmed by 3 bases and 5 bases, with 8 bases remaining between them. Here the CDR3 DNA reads TGTGCCAGCAGTTTTTCCGGTCACGAGCAGTACTTC. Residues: CASSFSGHEQYF.

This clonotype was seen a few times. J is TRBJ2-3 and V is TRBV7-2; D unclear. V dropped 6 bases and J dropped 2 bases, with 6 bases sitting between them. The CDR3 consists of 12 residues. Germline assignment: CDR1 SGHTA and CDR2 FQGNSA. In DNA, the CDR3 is TGTGCCAGCAGGGTTAACACAGATACGCAGTATTTT. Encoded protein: CASRVNTDTQYF.

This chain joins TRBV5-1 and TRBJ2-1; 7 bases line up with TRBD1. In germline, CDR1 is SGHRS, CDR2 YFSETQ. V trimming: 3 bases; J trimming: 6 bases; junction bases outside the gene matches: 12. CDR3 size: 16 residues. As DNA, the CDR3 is TGCGCCAGCAGCTACCTCAGGGGGACGATTGGCAATGAGCAGTTCTTC. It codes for CASSYLRGTIGNEQFF.

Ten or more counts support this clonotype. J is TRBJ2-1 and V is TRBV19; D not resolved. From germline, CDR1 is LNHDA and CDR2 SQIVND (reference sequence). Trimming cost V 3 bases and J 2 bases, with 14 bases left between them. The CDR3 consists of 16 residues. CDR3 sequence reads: CASSIGPSNAYNEQFF. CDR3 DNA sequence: TGTGCCAGTAGTATTGGCCCCTCGAACGCCTACAATGAGCAGTTCTTC. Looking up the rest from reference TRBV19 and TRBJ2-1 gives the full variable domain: DGGITQSPKYLFRKEGQNVTLSCEQNLNHDAMYWYRQDPGQGLRLIYYSQIVNDFQKGDIAEGYSVSREKKESFPLTVTSAQKNPTAFYLCASSIGPSNAYNEQFFGPGTRLTVL.

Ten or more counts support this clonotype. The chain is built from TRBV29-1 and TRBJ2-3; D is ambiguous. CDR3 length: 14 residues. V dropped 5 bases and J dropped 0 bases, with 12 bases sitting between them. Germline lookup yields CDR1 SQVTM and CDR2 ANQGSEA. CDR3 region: CSVLAEPSTDTQYF. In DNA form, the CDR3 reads TGCAGCGTTCTGGCGGAACCTAGCACAGATACGCAGTATTTT.

The CDR3, as DNA: TGTGCCACCAGCACGAGGACAGGCCCTAATGAGCAGTTCTTC. Its protein is CATSTRTGPNEQFF. The gene calls are TRBV15 and TRBJ2-1, with 7 bases matching TRBD1. Looked up from germline, CDR1 is LNHNV and CDR2 is YYDKDF (reference sequence). The trim removed 4 bases at V and 7 bases at J, leaving 7 bases unmatched. The CDR3 runs 14 residues.

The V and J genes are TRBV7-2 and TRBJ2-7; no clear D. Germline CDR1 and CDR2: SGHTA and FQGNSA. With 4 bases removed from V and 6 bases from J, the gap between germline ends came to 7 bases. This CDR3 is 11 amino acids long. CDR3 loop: CASSSIGEQYF. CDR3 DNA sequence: TGTGCCAGCAGCTCTATCGGCGAGCAGTACTTC.

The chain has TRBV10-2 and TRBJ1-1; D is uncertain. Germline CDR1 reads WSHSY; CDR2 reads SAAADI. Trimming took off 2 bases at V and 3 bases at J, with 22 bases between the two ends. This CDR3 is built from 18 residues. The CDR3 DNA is TGCGCCAGCAGTGAGGTGGAGATGGGGAGGAGGATGGACACTGAAGCTTTCTTT. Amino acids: CASSEVEMGRRMDTEAFF.

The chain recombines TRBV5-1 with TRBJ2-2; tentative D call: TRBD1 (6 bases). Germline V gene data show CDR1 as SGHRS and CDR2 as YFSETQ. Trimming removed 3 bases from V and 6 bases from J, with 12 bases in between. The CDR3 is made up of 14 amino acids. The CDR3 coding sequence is TGCGCCAGCAGCTACTTACAGGGTCCCGGGGAGCTGTTTTTT. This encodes CASSYLQGPGELFF. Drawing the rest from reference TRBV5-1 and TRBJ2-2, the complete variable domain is KAGVTQTPRYLIKTRGQQVTLSCSPISGHRSVSWYQQTPGQGLQFLFEYFSETQRNKGNFPGRFSGRQFSNSRSEMNVSTLELGDSALYLCASSYLQGPGELFFGEGSRLTVL.

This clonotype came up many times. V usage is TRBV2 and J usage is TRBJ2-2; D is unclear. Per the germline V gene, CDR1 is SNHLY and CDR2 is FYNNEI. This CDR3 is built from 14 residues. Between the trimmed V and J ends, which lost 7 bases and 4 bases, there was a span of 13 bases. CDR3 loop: CASIKTYGTGELFF. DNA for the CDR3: TGTGCCAGCATCAAGACTTATGGCACCGGGGAGCTGTTTTTT. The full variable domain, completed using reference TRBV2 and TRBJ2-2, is EPEVTQTPSHQVTQMGQEVILRCVPISNHLYFYWYRQILGQKVEFLVSFYNNEISEKSEIFDDQFSVERPDGSNFTLKIRSTKLEDSAMYFCASIKTYGTGELFFGEGSRLTVL.

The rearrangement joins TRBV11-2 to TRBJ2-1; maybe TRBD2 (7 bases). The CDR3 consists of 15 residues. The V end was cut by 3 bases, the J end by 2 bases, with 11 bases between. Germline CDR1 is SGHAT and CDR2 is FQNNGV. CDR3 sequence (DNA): TGTGCCAGCAGCTTCGAAGGGGGGGCCTACAATGAGCAGTTCTTC. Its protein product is CASSFEGGAYNEQFF.

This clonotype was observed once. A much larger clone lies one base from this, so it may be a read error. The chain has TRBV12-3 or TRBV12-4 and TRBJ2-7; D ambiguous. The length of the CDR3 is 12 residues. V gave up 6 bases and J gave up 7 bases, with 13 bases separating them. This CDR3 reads CASRLLNNEQYF. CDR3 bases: TGTGCCAGCAGGCTTCTTAACAATGAGCAGTACTTC.

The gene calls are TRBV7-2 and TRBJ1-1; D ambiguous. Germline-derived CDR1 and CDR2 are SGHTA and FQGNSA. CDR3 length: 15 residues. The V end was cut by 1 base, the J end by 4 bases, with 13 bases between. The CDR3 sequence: CASSLVGSAGTEAFF. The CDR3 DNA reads TGTGCCAGCAGCTTAGTAGGTTCCGCTGGCACTGAAGCTTTCTTT.

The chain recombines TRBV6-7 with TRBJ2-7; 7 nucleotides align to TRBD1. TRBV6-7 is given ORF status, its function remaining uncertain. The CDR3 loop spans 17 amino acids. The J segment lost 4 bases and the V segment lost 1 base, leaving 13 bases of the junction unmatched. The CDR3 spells CASSYFWGQDRAYEQYF. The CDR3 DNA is TGTGCCAGCAGTTACTTTTGGGGGCAAGACAGGGCGTACGAGCAGTACTTC.

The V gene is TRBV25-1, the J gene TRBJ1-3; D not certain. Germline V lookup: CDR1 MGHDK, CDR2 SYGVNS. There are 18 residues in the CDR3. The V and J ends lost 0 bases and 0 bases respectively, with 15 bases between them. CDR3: CASSEYLLAPPSGNTIYF. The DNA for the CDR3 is TGTGCCAGCAGTGAATATCTCCTCGCCCCTCCCTCTGGAAACACCATATATTTT.

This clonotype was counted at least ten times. The CDR3: CATSDTGLARSDTQYF. For the CDR3, the DNA is TGTGCCACCAGTGACACGGGACTAGCGAGGTCAGATACGCAGTATTTT. The rearrangement joins TRBV24-1 to TRBJ2-3; TRBD2 agrees at 10 bases. Germline V gene sequence: CDR1 KGHDR, CDR2 SFDVKD. The CDR3 is made up of 16 amino acids. The J segment lost 4 bases and the V segment lost 4 bases, leaving 7 bases of the junction unmatched.

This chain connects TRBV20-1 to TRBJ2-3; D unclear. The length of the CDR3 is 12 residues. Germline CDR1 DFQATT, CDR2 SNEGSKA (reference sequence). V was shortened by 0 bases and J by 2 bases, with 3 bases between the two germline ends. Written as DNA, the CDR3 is TGCAGTGCTAGAGAGGACACAGATACGCAGTATTTT. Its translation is CSAREDTDTQYF.

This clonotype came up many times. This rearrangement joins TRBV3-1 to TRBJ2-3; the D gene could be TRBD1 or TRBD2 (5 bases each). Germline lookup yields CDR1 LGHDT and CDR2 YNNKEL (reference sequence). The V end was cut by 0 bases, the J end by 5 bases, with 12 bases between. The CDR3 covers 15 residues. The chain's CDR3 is CASSQDLGTIDTQYF. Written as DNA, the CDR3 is TGTGCCAGCAGCCAAGATCTGGGGACGATAGATACGCAGTATTTT.

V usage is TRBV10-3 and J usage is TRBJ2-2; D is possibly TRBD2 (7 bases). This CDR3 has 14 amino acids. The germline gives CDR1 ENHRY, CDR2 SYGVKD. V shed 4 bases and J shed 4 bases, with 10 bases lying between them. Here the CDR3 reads CAISGRGATGELFF. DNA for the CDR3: TGTGCCATCAGTGGTCGGGGGGCCACCGGGGAGCTGTTTTTT.

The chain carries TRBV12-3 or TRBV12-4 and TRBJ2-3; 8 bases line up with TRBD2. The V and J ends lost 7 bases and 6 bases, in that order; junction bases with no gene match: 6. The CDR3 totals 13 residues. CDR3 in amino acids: CASTRGGADTQYF. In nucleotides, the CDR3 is TGTGCCAGCACCCGGGGGGGGGCGGATACGCAGTATTTT.

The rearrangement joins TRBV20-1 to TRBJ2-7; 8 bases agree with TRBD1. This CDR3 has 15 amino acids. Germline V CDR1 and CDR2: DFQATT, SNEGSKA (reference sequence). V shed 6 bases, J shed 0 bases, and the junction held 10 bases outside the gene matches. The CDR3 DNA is TGCAGTGCCAGCAGATATGGACAGGGCTCCTACGAGCAGTACTTC. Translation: CSASRYGQGSYEQYF.

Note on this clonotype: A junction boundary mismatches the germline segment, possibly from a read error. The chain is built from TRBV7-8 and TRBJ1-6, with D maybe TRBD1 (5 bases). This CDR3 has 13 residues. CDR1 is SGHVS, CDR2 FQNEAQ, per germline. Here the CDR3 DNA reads TGCGCCAGCCGGGACTCTATTAATTCACCCCTCCACTTT. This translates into CASRDSINSPLHF.

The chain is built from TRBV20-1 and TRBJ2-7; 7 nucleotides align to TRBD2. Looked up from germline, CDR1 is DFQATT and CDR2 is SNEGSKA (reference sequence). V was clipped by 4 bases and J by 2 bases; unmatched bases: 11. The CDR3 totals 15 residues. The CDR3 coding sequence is TGCAGTGCTACCCGAACAGGACTAGAGGCCTACGAGCAGTACTTC. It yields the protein CSATRTGLEAYEQYF.

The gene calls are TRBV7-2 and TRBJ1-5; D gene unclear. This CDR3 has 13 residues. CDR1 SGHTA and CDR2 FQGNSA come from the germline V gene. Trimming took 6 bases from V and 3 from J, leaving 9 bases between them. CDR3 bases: TGTGCCAGCAGTTTGAGATTCAATCAGCCCCAGCATTTT. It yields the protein CASSLRFNQPQHF.

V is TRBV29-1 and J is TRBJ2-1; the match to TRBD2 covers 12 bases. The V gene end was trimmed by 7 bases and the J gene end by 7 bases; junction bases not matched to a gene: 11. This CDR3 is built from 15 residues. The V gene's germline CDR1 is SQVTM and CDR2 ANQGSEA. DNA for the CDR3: TGCAGCGCTGTGGGGCTAGCGGGAGGGAGGAATGAGCAGTTCTTC. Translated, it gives CSAVGLAGGRNEQFF.

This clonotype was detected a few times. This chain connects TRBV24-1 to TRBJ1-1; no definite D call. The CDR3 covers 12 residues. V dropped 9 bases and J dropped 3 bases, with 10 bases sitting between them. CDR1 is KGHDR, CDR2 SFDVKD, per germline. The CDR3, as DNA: TGTGCCACCCTAAGTCGTGACACTGAAGCTTTCTTT. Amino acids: CATLSRDTEAFF.